This is a list of T cell receptor beta chains from one sample in a study of blood T cells in healthy people across ages. TCRdb called the 5' RACE reads again in MiXCR, with one record for every CDR3 protein. This table holds roughly 2 million distinct CDR3 sequences, 49% found once. The sample comprised blood. The receptor set was obtained from a middle-aged woman in good health. CDR3s include the opening cysteine and the closing phenylalanine or tryptophan. Each record gives: V gene, clone size, D gene, J gene, CDR3 DNA, CDR3 protein. The D gene is left open where the match is weak. Size is stated for part of the rows, as once, few or many counts, or as a class when the clone is expanded.

V gene: TRBV20-1; clone size: NA; D gene: TRBD2; J gene: TRBJ2-3; CDR3 DNA: TGCAGTGCGGCAAGTCCTAGCGGAAACACAGATACGCAGTATTTT; CDR3 protein: CSAASPSGNTDTQYF
V gene: TRBV5-6; clone size: NA; D gene: NA; J gene: TRBJ2-1; CDR3 DNA: TGTGCCAGCAGCTTGATTCGTGGGGAGACCCAGTTCTTC; CDR3 protein: CASSLIRGETQFF
V gene: TRBV27; clone size: NA; D gene: TRBD1; J gene: TRBJ2-5; CDR3 DNA: TGTGCCAGCAGTTATCGGGACAGGGCGTCGGGGGAGCAGTACTTC; CDR3 protein: CASSYRDRASGEQYF
V gene: TRBV7-2; clone size: NA; D gene: NA; J gene: TRBJ2-5; CDR3 DNA: TGTGCCAGCAGCTTAGATGTCTACCAGCAGTACTTC; CDR3 protein: CASSLDVYQQYF
V gene: TRBV4-3; clone size: NA; D gene: TRBD2; J gene: TRBJ2-1; CDR3 DNA: TGCGCCAGCAGCCAAGGGTCGGGACTAGGGATCAATGAGCAGTTCTTC; CDR3 protein: CASSQGSGLGINEQFF
V gene: TRBV7-2; clone size: NA; D gene: NA; J gene: TRBJ2-3; CDR3 DNA: TGTGCCAGCAGCTTGGGGGTTGTGGGTAGTATCGGCGTTACGCAGTATTTT; CDR3 protein: CASSLGVVGSIGVTQYF
V gene: TRBV7-2; clone size: few; D gene: TRBD2; J gene: TRBJ2-1; CDR3 DNA: TGTGCCAGCAGCGTCGAGCGGGGGGATCACAATGAGCAGTTCTTC; CDR3 protein: CASSVERGDHNEQFF
V gene: TRBV6-6; clone size: NA; D gene: TRBD1; J gene: TRBJ2-5; CDR3 DNA: TGTGCCAGCAGTTACTCCCCGGGACAGGGGGCATCGGAGACCCAGTACTTC; CDR3 protein: CASSYSPGQGASETQYF
V gene: TRBV7-2; clone size: few; D gene: TRBD2; J gene: TRBJ2-7; CDR3 DNA: TGTGCCAGCAGCTTAGAGGGTAGCGGGTACTGGAACGAGCAGTACTTC; CDR3 protein: CASSLEGSGYWNEQYF
V gene: TRBV9; clone size: NA; D gene: TRBD1; J gene: TRBJ2-5; CDR3 DNA: TGTGCCAGCAGCGCACGGGAACAGACAGGGTGGATCCAAGAGACCCAGTACTTC; CDR3 protein: CASSAREQTGWIQETQYF
V gene: TRBV25-1; clone size: NA; D gene: NA; J gene: TRBJ2-7; CDR3 DNA: TGTGCCAGCAGTGGTGGACAGATGTACGAGCAGTACTTC; CDR3 protein: CASSGGQMYEQYF
V gene: TRBV7-2; clone size: once; D gene: TRBD1; J gene: TRBJ1-3; CDR3 DNA: TGTGCCAGCAGCGCGGACAGGGGGACGGGAAACACCATATATTTT; CDR3 protein: CASSADRGTGNTIYF
V gene: TRBV29-1; clone size: NA; D gene: TRBD1; J gene: TRBJ1-2; CDR3 DNA: TGCAGCGTGGAGGGACAGGCCTCTAACTATGGCTACACCTTC; CDR3 protein: CSVEGQASNYGYTF
V gene: TRBV24-1; clone size: once; D gene: NA; J gene: TRBJ1-1; CDR3 DNA: TGTGCCACCAGTGGGACGGGGTCTGTGAAAGCTTTCTTT; CDR3 protein: CATSGTGSVKAFF
V gene: TRBV6-5; clone size: NA; D gene: NA; J gene: TRBJ2-7; CDR3 DNA: TGTGCCAGCAGTTTCGCCCGAGACTACGAGCAGTACTTC; CDR3 protein: CASSFARDYEQYF
V gene: TRBV4-2; clone size: NA; D gene: NA; J gene: TRBJ1-5; CDR3 DNA: TGTGCCAGCAGCCAACTTCAGGGTGGGTATCAGCCCCAGCATTTT; CDR3 protein: CASSQLQGGYQPQHF
V gene: TRBV7-9; clone size: few; D gene: TRBD2; J gene: TRBJ2-7; CDR3 DNA: TGTGCCAGCAGCTACAATCCGGGGGGTTCGTACGAGCAGTACTTC; CDR3 protein: CASSYNPGGSYEQYF
V gene: TRBV28; clone size: NA; D gene: TRBD1; J gene: TRBJ1-4; CDR3 DNA: TGTGCCAGCAGTTTACTGGACAGGGGAGATGAAAAACTGTTTTTT; CDR3 protein: CASSLLDRGDEKLFF
V gene: TRBV27; clone size: NA; D gene: NA; J gene: TRBJ1-5; CDR3 DNA: TGTGCCAGCAGTTTATCCCTGGGACTCAGCAATCAGCCCCAGCATTTT; CDR3 protein: CASSLSLGLSNQPQHF
V gene: TRBV7-2; clone size: NA; D gene: NA; J gene: TRBJ2-5; CDR3 DNA: TGTGCCAGCAGCCCCTTGGTGAGCGGAGAGACCCAGTACTTC; CDR3 protein: CASSPLVSGETQYF
V gene: TRBV7-2; clone size: NA; D gene: TRBD1; J gene: TRBJ1-6; CDR3 DNA: TGTGCCAGCAGACAAACGGGGACAGTCCAGGGGTATAATTCACCCCTCCACTTT; CDR3 protein: CASRQTGTVQGYNSPLHF
V gene: TRBV20-1; clone size: NA; D gene: TRBD2; J gene: TRBJ2-1; CDR3 DNA: TGCAGTGCTAGAGGATCTAGCGGGGCCTACAATGAGCAGTTCTTC; CDR3 protein: CSARGSSGAYNEQFF
V gene: TRBV27; clone size: few; D gene: TRBD1; J gene: TRBJ2-1; CDR3 DNA: TGTGCCAGCAGTTCAATGACAGGGGCAGGGGAGTTCTTC; CDR3 protein: CASSSMTGAGEFF
V gene: TRBV5-1; clone size: few; D gene: NA; J gene: TRBJ1-2; CDR3 DNA: TGCGCCAGCAGCCTGGGGGTCGGTTCGCGCTATGGCTACACCTTC; CDR3 protein: CASSLGVGSRYGYTF
V gene: TRBV9; clone size: few; D gene: NA; J gene: TRBJ2-7; CDR3 DNA: TGTGCCAGCAGCGTTACCCAAGGCGCCCACGAGCAGTACTTC; CDR3 protein: CASSVTQGAHEQYF
V gene: TRBV25-1; clone size: few; D gene: NA; J gene: TRBJ2-1; CDR3 DNA: TGTGCCACCGAGGGACGGTCAGACAATGAGCAGTTCTTC; CDR3 protein: CATEGRSDNEQFF
V gene: TRBV14; clone size: NA; D gene: NA; J gene: TRBJ2-5; CDR3 DNA: TGTGCCAGCAGCCAAGAAACCGGACAAGCCCAAGAGACCCAGTACTTC; CDR3 protein: CASSQETGQAQETQYF